The 2 T cell receptor beta chains in this list originate from one sample, sequenced in a study of T cell responses to AZD1222 COVID-19 vaccine. Here immunoSEQ multiplex PCR was the method, and the copy in TCRdb shows in-frame clones only, minus some. Counted here are 150,000 or so clones, 88% occurring once; the ten biggest clones make up just under 7%. The starting material was peripheral blood, obtained after recovery from COVID-19. Receptor source: an adult who had recovered from COVID-19.

V and J are TRBV4-3 and TRBJ2-3; a possible D gene is TRBD2 (6 bases). Germline V gene sequence: CDR1 LGHNA, CDR2 YSLEER. Trimming cost V 2 bases and J 6 bases, with 9 bases left between them. The CDR3 is 13 residues long. CDR3 sequence: CASSQTRGDTQYF. CDR3 nucleotides: TGCGCCAGCAGCCAAACCCGGGGGGATACGCAGTATTTT.

This clone appeared once. The V call is TRBV10-3, the J call TRBJ2-1, with no clear D. Germline CDR1 ENHRY, CDR2 SYGVKD. The CDR3 spans 11 residues. Trimming removed 2 bases from V and 7 bases from J, with 3 bases in between. CDR3 loop: CAISELNEQFF. CDR3 DNA sequence: TGTGCCATCAGTGAGCTGAATGAGCAGTTCTTC.